These 23 T cell receptor beta chains share one sample of origin, sequenced in a study of vaccination effects on CD4 cells after COVID-19. Antigens for these TCRs are unknown. Sequencing in the ViraFEST assay came after antigen-specific CD4+ T cells had been expanded with viral peptide pools, which were used to stimulate PBMC. CD4+ T cells were isolated after about eleven days of culture. None of these healthy vaccinees had been infected with SARS-CoV-2 before vaccination. Profiled with immunoSEQ multiplex PCR; TCRdb holds only in-frame clones, not every one. Of 65,000 to 90,000 clones in the sample, 78% were seen once. The sample consisted of CD4+ T cells from PBMCs cultured with SARS-CoV-2 spike peptides, taken before COVID-19 vaccination. These receptors all stem from a human donor who received a COVID-19 vaccine.

The gene calls are TRBV5-1 and TRBJ1-1, with a possible D match to TRBD1 (5 bases). Trimming removed 3 bases from V and 1 base from J, with 13 bases in between. CDR3 size: 15 residues. The V gene's germline CDR1 is SGHRS and CDR2 YFSETQ. The CDR3 sequence: CASSSFRVENTEAFF. For the CDR3, the DNA is TGCGCCAGCAGCTCTTTCAGGGTGGAGAACACTGAAGCTTTCTTT. Supplemented by reference TRBV5-1 and TRBJ1-1, the full variable domain reads KAGVTQTPRYLIKTRGQQVTLSCSPISGHRSVSWYQQTPGQGLQFLFEYFSETQRNKGNFPGRFSGRQFSNSRSEMNVSTLELGDSALYLCASSSFRVENTEAFFGQGTRLTVV.

CDR3 nucleotides: TGTGCCAGCAGCGTGTCCATCCCCAAGGGAGCGAACACCGGGGAGCTGTTTTTT. This codes for CASSVSIPKGANTGELFF. The rearrangement links TRBV9 to TRBJ2-2, with a tentative D call TRBD2 (5 bases). The CDR3 contains 18 residues. The V end lost 2 bases, the J end lost 0 bases, and 17 bases lay between the germline ends. CDR1 and CDR2 (germline): SGDLS, YYNGEE. The full variable domain, completed using reference TRBV9 and TRBJ2-2, is DSGVTQTPKHLITATGQRVTLRCSPRSGDLSVYWYQQSLDQGLQFLIQYYNGEERAKGNILERFSAQQFPDLHSELNLSSLELGDSALYFCASSVSIPKGANTGELFFGEGSRLTVL.

The rearrangement joins TRBV5-1 to TRBJ2-5; D remains unclear. The CDR3 has 14 residues. The V and J ends lost 4 bases and 6 bases respectively, with 16 bases between them. Germline CDR1 is SGHRS and CDR2 is YFSETQ. The CDR3 bases are TGCGCCAGCAGCGCTGGTGGCTCCCATCAGACCCAGTACTTC. Protein product: CASSAGGSHQTQYF. Full variable domain (rest looked up from reference TRBV5-1 and TRBJ2-5): KAGVTQTPRYLIKTRGQQVTLSCSPISGHRSVSWYQQTPGQGLQFLFEYFSETQRNKGNFPGRFSGRQFSNSRSEMNVSTLELGDSALYLCASSAGGSHQTQYFGPGTRLLVL.

The chain links TRBV2 to TRBJ1-2, with a possible D match to TRBD1 (5 bases). V gave up 6 bases and J gave up 4 bases, with 15 bases separating them. CDR1 SNHLY and CDR2 FYNNEI come from the germline V gene. The CDR3 extends over 14 amino acids. CDR3 in amino acids: CASRETEYSYGYTF. The CDR3 nucleotides read TGTGCCAGCAGGGAGACAGAGTATTCCTATGGCTACACCTTC.

The chain has TRBV5-1 and TRBJ2-2; 8 nucleotides align to TRBD2. Germline-derived CDR1 and CDR2 are SGHRS and YFSETQ. With V trimmed by 4 bases and J by 7 bases, 6 bases remained unmatched. This CDR3 region has 14 residues. For the CDR3, the DNA is TGCGCCAGCAGCCCGGGGGGGCCGGTCGGGGAGCTGTTTTTT. Its protein product is CASSPGGPVGELFF.

The V gene is TRBV7-9, the J gene TRBJ2-7, with 8 nucleotides matching TRBD1. The CDR3 is 14 amino acids. J was trimmed by 3 bases and V by 1 base; bases with no gene match: 2. The germline CDR1 and CDR2 sequences are SEHNR and FQNEAQ (reference sequence). CDR3: CASSLGQGLYEQYV. Here the CDR3 DNA reads TGTGCCAGCAGCTTAGGACAGGGGCTCTACGAGCAGTACGTC.

This clone appeared a few times. The chain has TRBV7-9 and TRBJ1-3; D is unclear. This CDR3 contains 16 residues. Germline lookup yields CDR1 SEHNR and CDR2 FQNEAQ (reference sequence). V dropped 1 base and J dropped 4 bases, with 14 bases sitting between them. The CDR3 is CASSLGTGSPGNTIYF. CDR3 nucleotide sequence: TGTGCCAGCAGCTTAGGTACGGGATCCCCGGGAAACACCATATATTTT.

The chain employs TRBV6-6 and TRBJ1-5; D is unresolved. CDR1 MNHNY and CDR2 SVGAGI come from the germline V gene (reference sequence). This CDR3 region has 11 residues. V lost 8 bases and J 9 bases, leaving 11 bases between the germline ends. CDR3 in amino acids: CASAGAGPQHF. In DNA, the CDR3 is TGTGCCAGCGCAGGCGCAGGGCCCCAGCATTTT.

The genes are TRBV19 and TRBJ2-2; 10 positions match TRBD1. From germline, CDR1 is LNHDA and CDR2 SQIVND (reference sequence). Trimming removed 5 bases from V and 2 bases from J; junction bases left unmatched: 8. This CDR3 is built from 17 residues. CDR3 residues: CASSAQTGGANTGELFF. The CDR3 DNA reads TGTGCCAGTAGTGCCCAGACAGGGGGCGCAAACACCGGGGAGCTGTTTTTT.

The CDR3 loop is CASSYRTGRYEQYV. The CDR3 nucleotides read TGTGCCAGCAGCTACCGGACAGGGAGATACGAGCAGTACGTC. The chain joins TRBV7-2 to TRBJ2-7, with TRBD1 matching over 8 bases. The V segment lost 4 bases and the J segment 4 bases; nucleotides outside the gene matches: 6. CDR3 length equals 14 residues. Germline CDR1 reads SGHTA; CDR2 reads FQGNSA.

The V and J genes are TRBV4-2 and TRBJ2-3; tentative D call: TRBD2 (5 bases). Per germline, CDR1 LGHNA and CDR2 YNFKEQ. This CDR3 is built from 16 residues. V was trimmed by 1 base and J by 2 bases, leaving 13 bases between them. CDR3 region: CASSQAGHGDTDTQYF. DNA of the CDR3: TGTGCCAGCAGCCAAGCGGGCCACGGGGACACAGATACGCAGTATTTT.

The V gene is TRBV5-6, the J gene TRBJ2-5; the D is unclear. Germline V gene data show CDR1 as SGHDT and CDR2 as YYEEEE. The CDR3 spans 13 residues. V dropped 4 bases and J dropped 3 bases, with 10 bases sitting between them. As DNA, the CDR3 is TGTGCCAGCAGCACGTACCCGGAAGAGACCCAGTACTTC. It translates to CASSTYPEETQYF.

The J gene is TRBJ1-5, the V gene TRBV10-2, with D perhaps matching TRBD1 (5 bases). Germline V gene sequence: CDR1 WSHSY, CDR2 SAAADI. V was shortened by 7 bases and J by 6 bases, with 13 bases between the two germline ends. The CDR3 is made up of 13 amino acids. CDR3 in amino acids: CASTSLGPQPQHF. As DNA, the CDR3 is TGCGCCAGCACCTCCTTGGGGCCTCAGCCCCAGCATTTT.

This chain connects TRBV19 to TRBJ2-1; the match to TRBD2 covers 16 bases. Trimming removed 2 bases from V and 15 bases from J; junction bases left unmatched: 10. The CDR3 consists of 16 residues. Per germline, CDR1 LNHDA and CDR2 SQIVND (reference sequence). DNA of the CDR3: TGTGCCAGTAGTATAAACGGACTGGGGACTAGCGGGGGGGCGTTCTTC. It encodes CASSINGLGTSGGAFF.

This chain joins TRBV7-2 and TRBJ2-1, with 7 bases lining up with TRBD2. J gave up 10 bases and V 5 bases, and 8 bases lay outside the gene matches. The CDR3 consists of 13 residues. Germline CDR1 reads SGHTA; CDR2 reads FQGNSA. CDR3 sequence: CASSRNGGGEQFF. CDR3 coding DNA: TGTGCCAGCAGCCGGAACGGGGGAGGGGAGCAGTTCTTC.

The rearrangement links TRBV5-1 to TRBJ2-2; D not certain. V lost 4 bases and J 2 bases, leaving 9 bases between the germline ends. Germline V gene lookup returns CDR1 SGHRS and CDR2 YFSETQ. The CDR3 length is 14 residues. The CDR3 DNA is TGCGCCAGCAGCAGTCAGGCCAACACCGGGGAGCTGTTTTTT. It yields the protein CASSSQANTGELFF.

This clone came up once. The genes are TRBV6-4 and TRBJ1-3, with D perhaps TRBD1 (5 bases). Trimming took off 6 bases at V and 0 bases at J, with 12 bases between the two ends. The CDR3 has 15 amino acids. In germline, CDR1 is MRHNA, CDR2 SNTAGT. CDR3 loop: CASSRDAGSGNTIYF. The DNA of the CDR3 is TGTGCCAGCAGCCGGGACGCCGGCTCTGGAAACACCATATATTTT.

The chain couples TRBV5-1 to TRBJ1-4; TRBD1 matches 9 bases. CDR3 length: 15 amino acids. Trimming cost V 0 bases and J 5 bases; bases outside gene matches: 2. CDR1 is SGHRS and CDR2 is YFSETQ in the germline V gene. The DNA of the CDR3 is TGCGCCAGCAGCTTGGTTGGGACAGGGAATGAAAAACTGTTTTTT. It translates to CASSLVGTGNEKLFF.

This chain joins TRBV6-5 and TRBJ1-1; 9 positions agree with TRBD1. The length of the CDR3 is 12 residues. CDR1 is MNHEY and CDR2 is SVGAGI in the germline V gene. The J segment lost 6 bases and the V segment lost 7 bases, leaving 3 bases of the junction unmatched. CDR3 bases: TGTGCCAGCACCGGGACAGGGCCTGAAGCTTTCTTT. It codes for CASTGTGPEAFF.

The rearrangement uses TRBV7-2 and TRBJ2-3; TRBD2 matches 9 bases. Losses at the gene ends were 5 bases for V and 0 bases for J; bases not matched to a gene: 6. The germline V gene has CDR1 SGHTA and CDR2 FQGNSA. The CDR3 runs 16 residues. The CDR3 DNA reads TGTGCCAGCAGCCCAAGACTAGCGGTTAGCACAGATACGCAGTATTTT. It specifies CASSPRLAVSTDTQYF.

V and J are TRBV7-9 and TRBJ2-2; the match to TRBD1 covers 8 bases. CDR3 length equals 14 residues. J gave up 6 bases and V 5 bases, and 5 bases lay outside the gene matches. Germline V CDR1 and CDR2: SEHNR, FQNEAQ (reference sequence). CDR3 in DNA: TGTGCCAGCAGCACCGCGACAGGGGCCGGGGAGCTGTTTTTT. It yields the protein CASSTATGAGELFF.

The rearrangement joins TRBV19 to TRBJ1-3; the D is unclear. CDR1 is LNHDA and CDR2 is SQIVND in the germline V gene (reference sequence). The CDR3 is 14 amino acids. Deletions cut 3 bases from V and 4 bases from J, with 10 bases between. The CDR3 region is CASSISGRGNTIYF. DNA for the CDR3: TGTGCCAGTAGTATTTCGGGCCGCGGAAACACCATATATTTT.

The chain employs TRBV19 and TRBJ2-1, with D tentatively TRBD2 (5 bases). V dropped 7 bases and J dropped 0 bases, with 10 bases sitting between them. Germline V gene lookup returns CDR1 LNHDA and CDR2 SQIVND (reference sequence). The CDR3 totals 14 residues. CDR3 protein: CASKTGNSYNEQFF. The CDR3 nucleotides are TGTGCCAGTAAGACGGGGAACTCCTACAATGAGCAGTTCTTC.